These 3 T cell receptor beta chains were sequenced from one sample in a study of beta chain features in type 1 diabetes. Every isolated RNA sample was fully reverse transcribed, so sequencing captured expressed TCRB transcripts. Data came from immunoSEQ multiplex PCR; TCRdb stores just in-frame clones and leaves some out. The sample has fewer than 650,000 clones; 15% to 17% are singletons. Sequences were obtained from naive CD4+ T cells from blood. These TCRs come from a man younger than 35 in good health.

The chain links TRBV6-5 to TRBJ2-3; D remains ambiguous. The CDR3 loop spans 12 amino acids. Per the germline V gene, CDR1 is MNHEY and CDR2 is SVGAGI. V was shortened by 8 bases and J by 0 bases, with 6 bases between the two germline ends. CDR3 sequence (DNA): TGTGCCAGCCACCGTAGCACAGATACGCAGTATTTT. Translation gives CASHRSTDTQYF.

CDR3 in amino acids: CASSVRDSNQPQHF. The CDR3 bases are TGTGCCAGCAGTGTACGAGATAGCAATCAGCCCCAGCATTTT. V usage is TRBV2 and J usage is TRBJ1-5, with D unclear. V lost 4 bases to trimming and J lost 0 bases, with 7 bases between them. The germline V gene encodes CDR1 SNHLY and CDR2 FYNNEI. The CDR3 is made up of 14 amino acids.

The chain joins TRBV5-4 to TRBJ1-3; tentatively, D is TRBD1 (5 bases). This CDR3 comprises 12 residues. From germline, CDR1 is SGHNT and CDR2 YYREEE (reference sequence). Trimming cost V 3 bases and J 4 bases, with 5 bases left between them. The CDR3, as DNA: TGTGCCAGCAGCTGGGGGGGAAACACCATATATTTT. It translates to CASSWGGNTIYF. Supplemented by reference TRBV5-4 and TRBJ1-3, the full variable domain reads ETGVTQSPTHLIKTRGQQVTLRCSSQSGHNTVSWYQQALGQGPQFIFQYYREEENGRGNFPPRFSGLQFPNYSSELNVNALELDDSALYLCASSWGGNTIYFGEGSWLTVV.